Shown below are 27 T cell receptor beta chains from a single sample sequenced in a study of identical twins (dated by TCRdb to about 2016). Library preparation employed 5' RACE. The sequencing machine was an Illumina HiSeq 2000. The public sequencing data were trimmed at Q25 with fastp and processed into clonotypes with MiXCR by TCRdb, which kept only in-frame beta chains. For every CDR3 protein sequence, its rows merge into one entry that carries the most common genes and DNA. This sample holds about 700,000 distinct CDR3 sequences; less than 7% were observed only once. The biggest ten clones account for 1.5% to 2% of the sample. The specimen sequenced was naive T cells sorted from blood. The cell subset or site label here, explained by the study, means: cells isolated with a human naive T-cell isolation kit. The receptors shown here come from a man in his late teens or twenties in good health.

This clonotype came up many times. V usage is TRBV24-1 and J usage is TRBJ2-1, with 13 bases that match TRBD2. The CDR3 runs 16 residues. Trimming removed 3 bases from V and 8 bases from J; junction bases left unmatched: 6. Germline V gives CDR1 KGHDR, CDR2 SFDVKD. The CDR3 nucleotides are TGTGCCACCAGTGATCCCGGGACTAGCGGGAAGGATGAGCAGTTCTTC. Encoded protein: CATSDPGTSGKDEQFF.

There are many counts of this clonotype. The V and J genes are TRBV24-1 and TRBJ2-1; the D is unclear. The CDR3 has 12 amino acids. CDR1 and CDR2 from the germline V gene are KGHDR and SFDVKD. V dropped 3 bases and J dropped 10 bases, with 9 bases sitting between them. The CDR3 sequence is CATSDPIGEQFF. In DNA, the CDR3 is TGTGCCACCAGTGATCCCATCGGAGAGCAGTTCTTC.

This clonotype came up many times. The rearrangement uses TRBV27 and TRBJ1-5; unclear D gene. Trimming shortened V by 8 bases and J by 5 bases, and 13 bases separated the two germline ends. Germline-derived CDR1 and CDR2 are MNHEY and SMNVEV (reference sequence). This CDR3 has 13 residues. The CDR3 coding sequence is TGTGCCAGCTCCCCTCTTCCGGATCAGCCCCAGCATTTT. This encodes CASSPLPDQPQHF.

This clonotype was found many times. The V call is TRBV7-6, the J call TRBJ2-3, with 8 bases lining up with TRBD1. Trimming cost V 0 bases and J 4 bases; bases outside gene matches: 6. The CDR3 is made up of 16 amino acids. Germline values: CDR1 SGHVS, CDR2 FNYEAQ. CDR3 in DNA: TGTGCCAGCAGCTTAGCGTTTCAGGGGGCGGCAGATACGCAGTATTTT. Translating it yields CASSLAFQGAADTQYF. The variable domain in full, completed from reference TRBV7-6 and TRBJ2-3, reads GAGVSQSPRYKVTKRGQDVALRCDPISGHVSLYWYRQALGQGPEFLTYFNYEAQQDKSGLPNDRFSAERPEGSISTLTIQRTEQRDSAMYRCASSLAFQGAADTQYFGPGTRLTVL.

CDR3 amino acids: CASSQDREMISYNEQFF. The CDR3 DNA sequence: TGTGCCAGCAGCCAAGATCGGGAGATGATCTCCTACAATGAGCAGTTCTTC. The chain recombines TRBV14 with TRBJ2-1, with TRBD2 as a possible D gene (6 bases). The CDR3 has 17 residues. Germline V gene data show CDR1 as SGHDN and CDR2 as FVKESK. Trimming stripped 0 bases from V and 0 bases from J, with 12 bases between.

The chain uses TRBV9 and TRBJ1-4; no clear D gene. Germline CDR1 and CDR2: SGDLS and YYNGEE. CDR3 length: 13 residues. V was clipped by 0 bases and J by 8 bases, with 8 bases between them. The CDR3 DNA sequence: TGTGCCAGCAGCGTAGTTCTGGGCGAAAAACTGTTTTTT. Its translation is CASSVVLGEKLFF.

The J gene is TRBJ1-5, the V gene TRBV20-1; TRBD1 agrees at 7 bases. This CDR3 contains 16 residues. Germline V CDR1 and CDR2: DFQATT, SNEGSKA (reference sequence). The ends lost 2 bases at V and 4 bases at J; junction bases unmatched: 11. Here the CDR3 reads CSARPTSQGPNQPQHF. Here the CDR3 DNA reads TGCAGTGCTAGACCAACATCACAGGGGCCTAATCAGCCCCAGCATTTT.

The chain employs TRBV3-1 and TRBJ2-5, with 11 bases aligning to TRBD2. This CDR3 region has 16 residues. CDR1 and CDR2 (germline): LGHDT, YNNKEL (reference sequence). V was clipped by 2 bases and J by 2 bases; unmatched bases: 4. Here the CDR3 reads CASSQLGLAEQETQYF. The CDR3 DNA follows: TGTGCCAGCAGCCAACTGGGACTAGCGGAACAAGAGACCCAGTACTTC.

This clonotype was observed many times. The chain couples TRBV7-7 to TRBJ2-2; 10 bases line up with TRBD1. J lost 7 bases, V lost 5 bases, and 7 bases had no gene match. The CDR3 extends over 15 amino acids. Per the germline V gene, CDR1 is SSHAT and CDR2 is FNYEAQ (reference sequence). The CDR3: CASSPGQGVVGELFF. The CDR3 nucleotides are TGTGCCAGCAGCCCCGGACAGGGGGTAGTCGGGGAGCTGTTTTTT.

Many counts were recorded for this clonotype. V usage is TRBV27 and J usage is TRBJ2-1; 8 bases match TRBD2. V was pared by 10 bases and J by 8 bases, with 13 bases of the junction left unmatched. Germline-derived CDR1 and CDR2 are MNHEY and SMNVEV (reference sequence). The CDR3 spans 14 residues. CDR3 in amino acids: CATGGLSGSYEQFF. The CDR3 DNA reads TGTGCCACCGGAGGGCTAAGCGGGAGCTATGAGCAGTTCTTC.

The chain combines TRBV13 with TRBJ2-2; 7 nucleotides line up with TRBD2. Germline V gives CDR1 PRHDT, CDR2 FYEKMQ (reference sequence). V was clipped by 1 base and J by 3 bases; unmatched bases: 5. The CDR3 is 16 residues long. The CDR3 spells CASSLEPAGYTGELFF. CDR3 bases: TGTGCCAGCAGCTTAGAGCCAGCGGGATACACCGGGGAGCTGTTTTTT.

The rearrangement links TRBV12-5 to TRBJ2-3, with no clear D. Germline CDR1 and CDR2: LGHNT and FRNRAP. The CDR3 totals 14 residues. The ends were cut back, 0 bases at V and 3 bases at J, with 7 bases in the middle. The CDR3 sequence: CASGLVHATDTQYF. CDR3 sequence (DNA): TGTGCTAGTGGTTTGGTACACGCGACAGATACGCAGTATTTT. The whole variable domain, remainder taken from reference TRBV12-5 and TRBJ2-3, is DARVTQTPRHKVTEMGQEVTMRCQPILGHNTVFWYRQTMMQGLELLAYFRNRAPLDDSGMPKDRFSAEMPDATLATLKIQPSEPRDSAVYFCASGLVHATDTQYFGPGTRLTVL.

CDR3 nucleotide sequence: TGCGCCAGCAGCCTCCAGGGGAGGGGGGGTACGAGCGGGAGAGGCGAGCAGTACTTC. This encodes CASSLQGRGGTSGRGEQYF. This chain connects TRBV5-1 to TRBJ2-7; 8 bases fit TRBD2. The CDR3 runs 19 residues. The V gene end was trimmed by 4 bases and the J gene end by 6 bases; junction bases not matched to a gene: 24. CDR1 and CDR2 (germline): SGHRS, YFSETQ.

The table lists this clonotype with many counts. J is TRBJ2-7 and V is TRBV5-6; 9 positions match TRBD1. The CDR3 totals 12 residues. The junction had 7 bases not matched to a gene; V was cut back by 9 bases and J by 6 bases. Germline loops: CDR1 SGHDT, CDR2 YYEEEE. The CDR3 DNA reads TGTGCCACCGAGGGACAGGGCGGCGAGCAGTACTTC. It codes for CATEGQGGEQYF.

This clonotype occurred a few times. This chain uses TRBV6-5 with TRBJ1-1; the D gene is possibly TRBD1 (6 bases). Per the germline V gene, CDR1 is MNHEY and CDR2 is SVGAGI. The germline V and J ends were trimmed by 0 bases and 2 bases, with 16 bases remaining between them. This CDR3 is built from 17 residues. The CDR3 region has the DNA TGTGCCAGCAGTTACTCGAGACTGGGGGCGGGCAACACTGAAGCTTTCTTT. This sequence encodes CASSYSRLGAGNTEAFF.

This clonotype has ten or more counts. The chain recombines TRBV11-2 with TRBJ2-7; 7 bases map to TRBD1. This CDR3 spans 17 amino acids. Germline V gene lookup returns CDR1 SGHAT and CDR2 FQNNGV. The J segment lost 4 bases and the V segment lost 5 bases, leaving 17 bases of the junction unmatched. CDR3 sequence reads: CASSAYSPPGTEYEQYF. The CDR3, as DNA: TGTGCCAGCAGCGCCTACAGCCCCCCCGGGACAGAGTACGAGCAGTACTTC.

This clonotype was recorded many times. The chain uses TRBV20-1 and TRBJ2-3, with 9 nucleotides matching TRBD2. Trimming cost V 3 bases and J 2 bases; bases outside gene matches: 21. Germline CDR1 DFQATT, CDR2 SNEGSKA (reference sequence). The CDR3 contains 20 residues. CDR3 amino acids: CSARDIKAGGPHSSTDTQYF. The CDR3 nucleotides read TGCAGTGCTAGGGATATAAAAGCGGGAGGACCGCATTCATCCACAGATACGCAGTATTTT.

This clonotype was seen repeatedly, ten times or more. The V call is TRBV27, the J call TRBJ1-5, with D tentatively TRBD1 (5 bases). Germline assignment: CDR1 MNHEY and CDR2 SMNVEV (reference sequence). This CDR3 spans 15 amino acids. The V end lost 5 bases, the J end lost 6 bases, and 17 bases lay between the germline ends. CDR3 sequence reads: CASSPTGGSGQPQHF. The CDR3 DNA sequence: TGTGCCAGCAGTCCCACTGGGGGGTCGGGTCAGCCCCAGCATTTT.

This sequence joins TRBV18 and TRBJ2-1; D remains unclear. The germline V gene has CDR1 KGHSH and CDR2 LQKENI. The length of the CDR3 is 12 residues. V lost 2 bases, J lost 9 bases, and 8 bases lay in between. The DNA of the CDR3 is TGTGCCAGCTCACCAAGTCAGTTTGAGCAGTTCTTC. Protein: CASSPSQFEQFF. Full variable domain (rest looked up from reference TRBV18 and TRBJ2-1): NAGVMQNPRHLVRRRGQEARLRCSPMKGHSHVYWYRQLPEEGLKFMVYLQKENIIDESGMPKERFSAEFPKEGPSILRIQQVVRGDSAAYFCASSPSQFEQFFGPGTRLTVL.

Ten or more counts support this clonotype. The rearrangement joins TRBV4-2 to TRBJ2-2, with unresolved D. The CDR3 covers 16 residues. V lost 0 bases and J lost 2, with 10 bases in between. Germline V CDR1 and CDR2: LGHNA, YNFKEQ. The CDR3 sequence: CASSQEAGDNTGELFF. CDR3 nucleotides: TGTGCCAGCAGCCAAGAGGCAGGCGATAACACCGGGGAGCTGTTTTTT.

The V gene is TRBV4-1, the J gene TRBJ2-6; TRBD2 might be the D (6 bases). Trimming pared 0 bases from V and 3 bases from J, leaving 9 bases between. CDR1 MGHRA and CDR2 YSYEKL come from the germline V gene. This CDR3 spans 16 amino acids. CDR3 amino acids: CASSQDAGNGANVLTF. CDR3 DNA sequence: TGCGCCAGCAGCCAAGATGCGGGGAATGGGGCCAACGTCCTGACTTTC.

This clonotype was seen many times. The chain is built from TRBV27 and TRBJ2-2; 10 bases map to TRBD2. After removal of 2 bases from V and 4 bases from J, the junction contained 4 bases not matched to a gene. This CDR3 comprises 16 residues. The V gene's germline CDR1 is MNHEY and CDR2 SMNVEV (reference sequence). The CDR3 spells CASSLALAGSTGELFF. CDR3 nucleotides: TGTGCCAGCAGTTTAGCACTAGCGGGAAGCACCGGGGAGCTGTTTTTT.

This clonotype was counted between two and nine times. This rearrangement joins TRBV28 to TRBJ2-1; 12 nucleotides agree with TRBD2. After removal of 7 bases from V and 6 bases from J, the junction contained 10 bases not matched to a gene. This CDR3 is 16 amino acids long. In germline, CDR1 is MDHEN, CDR2 SYDVKM. DNA of the CDR3: TGTGCCAGCACCGTGACTAGCGGGAGTATCCGCAATGAGCAGTTCTTC. It encodes CASTVTSGSIRNEQFF. The variable domain in full, completed from reference TRBV28 and TRBJ2-1, reads DVKVTQSSRYLVKRTGEKVFLECVQDMDHENMFWYRQDPGLGLRLIYFSYDVKMKEKGDIPEGYSVSREKKERFSLILESASTNQTSMYLCASTVTSGSIRNEQFFGPGTRLTVL.

The chain recombines TRBV7-2 with TRBJ1-1; D uncertain. Germline V gene lookup returns CDR1 SGHTA and CDR2 FQGNSA. The V and J ends lost 1 base and 11 bases respectively, with 8 bases between them. This CDR3 has 11 amino acids. The CDR3, as DNA: TGTGCCAGCAGCTTAGGTCTTATCGCTTTCTTT. Translation gives CASSLGLIAFF.

The chain has TRBV7-9 and TRBJ2-2; 12 bases align to TRBD2. J gave up 3 bases and V 5 bases, and 4 bases lay outside the gene matches. Germline assignment: CDR1 SEHNR and CDR2 FQNEAQ (reference sequence). CDR3 size: 16 residues. The CDR3, as DNA: TGTGCCAGCAGCCGCGGGACTAGCGGGTACACCGGGGAGCTGTTTTTT. This codes for CASSRGTSGYTGELFF.

This clonotype was counted ten times or more. V is TRBV2 and J is TRBJ1-1; D is unresolved. The V gene lost 8 bases and the J gene lost 0 bases, with 10 bases spanning the gap. CDR3 length: 13 amino acids. In germline, CDR1 is SNHLY, CDR2 FYNNEI. CDR3 in amino acids: CASRYQMNTEAFF. CDR3 DNA: TGTGCCAGCCGATACCAAATGAACACTGAAGCTTTCTTT.

The table lists this clonotype with many counts. The chain is built from TRBV28 and TRBJ2-3, with 9 bases that match TRBD2. Germline CDR1 is MDHEN and CDR2 is SYDVKM. The V segment lost 6 bases and the J segment 3 bases; nucleotides outside the gene matches: 10. The CDR3 loop spans 16 amino acids. CDR3 DNA sequence: TGTGCCAGCAGAGCATTCAGCGGGAGGTCGACAGATACGCAGTATTTT. This gives the protein CASRAFSGRSTDTQYF.